The clone carrying this T cell receptor beta chain was observed a handful of times. The target antigen is unknown. The V gene's germline CDR1 is SGHDN and CDR2 FVKESK. V was pared by 1 base and J by 4 bases, with 10 bases between. The CDR3 sequence is 15 residues long. Every sample gave at least 5.5 micrograms of total RNA when it was extracted. These data belong to a study of blood T cells in healthy people across ages. Study observations and caveats: Older individuals had lower TCR beta diversity per million T cells (the decline was roughly linear).

The second PCR ran about 6 to 12 cycles with a sample-barcoded 5' primer and J-beta primers. Every cDNA was tagged by a template-switch adaptor with 12 random nucleotides. Via MiXCR, TCRdb re-called the 5' RACE reads, giving one row per CDR3 protein. Of some 880,000 distinct CDR3 sequences listed, roughly 34% were seen once; the top ten hold 10% to 15%. Source material: blood. The chain combines TRBV14 with TRBJ2-2, with D possibly matching TRBD2 (5 bases). This TCR came from a man between 18 and 35 years old in good health. CDR3 amino acids: CASSQGQAGTGELFF. DNA of the CDR3: TGTGCCAGCAGCCAAGGCCAGGCGGGCACCGGGGAGCTGTTTTTT.